This T cell receptor (beta chain) was identified during a study of blood T cell repertoires in COVID-19. On the study more broadly: COVID-19 samples, acute and convalescent, were from the United States, Italy and Spain. Sources were T cells, B-cell-depleted T cells, or PBMCs; the material itself was cDNA or gDNA.

In the original workflow: Quantification of nucleated cells was approximated via reference gene primer amplification. Measured with immunoSEQ multiplex PCR; TCRdb has only the in-frame clones, and not every one. V, J and clone size reflect that table, while D and trimming were determined from the DNA. The data contain under 75,000 clones, roughly 90% of them seen just once; the ten biggest clones take up about 2.1%. V was pared by 3 bases and J by 5 bases, with 9 bases of the junction left unmatched. Germline CDR1 is GTSNPN and CDR2 is SVGIG (reference sequence). This CDR3 spans 15 amino acids. The receptor's source is a man aged 30 to 39 with acute or convalescent COVID-19. Sample: peripheral blood. V and J are TRBV30 and TRBJ1-4; 7 bases line up with TRBD1. CDR3 in DNA: TGTGCCTGGAGCAGGCTCGGGACAGAGAATGAAAAACTGTTTTTT. This codes for CAWSRLGTENEKLFF.